This record looks at one T cell receptor beta chain sequence and its context. In each case, RNA was isolated and then reverse transcribed into cDNA as the sequencing template. The assay was immunoSEQ multiplex PCR, and TCRdb's table has in-frame clones only and misses some. The data contain around 190,000 clones, about three fifths of them seen just once; the ten biggest clones take up 0.65% to 0.7%. The sample originates from a study of CD8+ T cells in alopecia areata. The CDR3 has 14 residues. Germline CDR1 and CDR2: GTSNPN and SVGIG (reference sequence). The J segment lost 4 bases and the V segment lost 4 bases, leaving 4 bases of the junction unmatched. Treatment described: oral pan-JAK inhibitor, 5-10 mg twice daily.

The sequencing used CD4+ T cells sorted from blood, collected at week 4, from a patient treated with tofacitinib. The receptor was derived from a human donor with alopecia areata. V is TRBV30 and J is TRBJ2-6; the match to TRBD1 covers 7 bases. CDR3 protein: CAWTQGSGANVLTF. The CDR3 nucleotides are TGTGCCTGGACACAGGGGTCGGGGGCCAACGTCCTGACTTTC.